The T cell receptor beta chain under discussion was sequenced for a study of OX40 agonist ivuxolimab in advanced cancers. Background for the entire study: Ivuxolimab was an agonistic, fully human IgG2 monoclonal antibody directed against OX40 (CD134), a costimulatory receptor. Prior anti-PD-1, anti-PD-L1 or anti-CTLA-4 therapy was permitted, and roughly two fifths of dose-escalation patients had received checkpoint inhibitors. In the dose-escalation cohort, 82.7% of patients were male, and the mean age was around 60 years, with a range of about 23 to 90. Three dose-escalation patients achieved partial responses, one with hepatocellular carcinoma and two with cutaneous melanoma. The paper describes the monotherapy dose-escalation part (N of about 57 patients) of the phase I trial of ivuxolimab. Intravenous ivuxolimab was administered to patients every 2 weeks at six dose levels: 0.01, 0.1, 0.3, 1.5, 3 and 10 mg/kg. Peripheral TCRbeta sequencing was intended to test whether TCR sequence diversity was altered and clonal T-cell expansion was caused by ivuxolimab. Among the approximately 50 dose-escalation patients, approximately 20 had hepatocellular carcinoma, approximately 15 melanoma, 9 renal cell carcinoma and 9 head and neck cancer.

CDR3 length: 14 amino acids, cysteine to phenylalanine. The only DNA kept is the CDR3, 42 bases in frame from the first base. The junction shows trimming of 1 base on V and 2 bases on J, and the gene matches do not reach 0 bases of it. CDR1 and CDR2 (KGHSH, LQKENI) derive from the germline V gene. Details on this clone: Its antigen has not been determined. Base qualities were left out, and no much larger clone turns up one base away.

Genomic DNA was extracted from sorted cells for sequencing of the TCRbeta CDR3 region. The immunoSEQ Assay was used for sequencing of TCRbeta CDR3 regions. TCRdb carries this immuneACCESS record with in-frame sequences only. Its versions omit some clonotypes, under half of them owing to an unresolved V gene in the studies checked, with the rest unexplained. Present in this sample are 30,000 to 45,000 clones, roughly 82% of which were seen just once. The ten most abundant clones make up under 2% of the sample. The paper's findings and limits, for the study overall: Low levels of normalized T-cell clonal expansion were also seen in some patients who did not respond. In partial responders in the 0.1-3.0 mg/kg groups, normalized peripheral clonal expansion was found to be among the lowest, especially among CD8+ T cells. At doses from 0.1 to 3.0 mg/kg, clonal expansion was seen in both CD4+ and CD8+ blood T cells between baseline and week 6. After ivuxolimab, more expanded clones were found on average in CD8+ T cells than in CD4+ T cells. Which antigens the clonally expanded peripheral T cells were specific for was not determined.

The trial excluded patients who had a history of autoimmune disease or who were on systemic immunosuppression. Peripheral blood for TCR sequencing was collected from all dose cohorts at baseline, on cycle 4 day 1, and on cycle 7 day 1. The samples were drawn from a first-in-human, open-label, multicenter phase I dose-escalation trial of ivuxolimab. Adults with locally advanced or metastatic melanoma, renal cell, hepatocellular, or head and neck squamous cell carcinoma were enrolled in the trial. Before TCR sequencing, CD4+ and CD8+ T cells were separately sorted from peripheral blood. The source was CD4+ or CD8+ T cells sorted from blood, collected in a trial of the OX40 agonist ivuxolimab. The rearranged segments are TRBV18 and TRBJ2-7; 9 nucleotides in the junction match TRBD1. The sequence derives from an adult with an advanced solid tumor such as melanoma, head and neck, liver or kidney cancer. In nucleotide form, the sequence is TGTGCCAGCTCACCACGACAGGGGGCCTACGAGCAGTACTTC. This translates into CASSPRQGAYEQYF.